A selection of T cell receptor delta chains follows, all from one sample in a study of Vδ1+ human thymocytes. TCRdb re-processed the multiplex PCR reads via CATT. The repertoire consists of under 25,000 delta-chain clones, with about 29% occurring once and the leading ten covering 1.5% to 2%. The sequenced sample was Vdelta1+ gamma-delta thymocytes from the thymus. Source of these receptors: a boy under two years old who had congenital heart surgery. Each CDR3 is given with its conserved first and last residue. The order of the fields is clone size, D gene, J gene, V gene, CDR3 DNA, CDR3 protein. A D gene is named only where the DNA matches it firmly. Size is omitted from some rows. Given values are once, few, many or a class for expanded clones.

size: many; D: -; J: TRDJ1; V: TRDV1; DNA: TGTGCTCTTGGGGAATCGGGGATTCAGGCCGATAAACTCATCTTT; CDR3: CALGESGIQADKLIF
size: -; D: -; J: TRDJ1; V: TRDV1; DNA: TGTGCTCTTGGGGCCCCCCGATCCTGGGCTAAGATCACCGATAAACTCATCTTT; CDR3: CALGAPRSWAKITDKLIF
size: -; D: -; J: TRDJ1; V: TRDV1; DNA: TGTGCTCTTGGGGAAGTGCTGGGTATACCCGTCACCGATAAACTCATCTTT; CDR3: CALGEVLGIPVTDKLIF
size: -; D: TRDD3; J: TRDJ1; V: TRDV1; DNA: TGTGCTCTTGGACCAATATTTCTTCCCACTGGGGGATACGGGTACACCGATAAACTCATCTTT; CDR3: CALGPIFLPTGGYGYTDKLIF
size: few; D: TRDD3; J: TRDJ1; V: TRDV1; DNA: TGTGCTCTTGGGCCTCTGAGTACTGGGGGATCGGCCGATAAACTCATCTTT; CDR3: CALGPLSTGGSADKLIF
size: -; D: TRDD3; J: TRDJ1; V: TRDV1; DNA: TGTGCTCTTGGGGACACTGTACTGGGGGATACGGATAAGCTCATCTTT; CDR3: CALGDTVLGDTDKLIF
size: -; D: TRDD3; J: TRDJ1; V: TRDV1; DNA: TGTGCTCTTGGGGAACTAGGGACTGGGGCATTGTACACCGATAAACTCATCTTT; CDR3: CALGELGTGALYTDKLIF
size: few; D: TRDD3; J: TRDJ1; V: TRDV1; DNA: TGTGCTCTTGGGGAAAATGTTCTCCTTACTGGGGGATTCAGGTACACCGATAAACTCATCTTT; CDR3: CALGENVLLTGGFRYTDKLIF
size: few; D: -; J: TRDJ1; V: TRDV1; DNA: TGTGCTCTTGGGGACGTTTTGCCCGGTCCGGGGGCTAAACTCATCTTT; CDR3: CALGDVLPGPGAKLIF
size: -; D: -; J: TRDJ1; V: TRDV1; DNA: TGTGCTCTTGGGAACCTCTTAATCGGCGGTCCCGGTCAAACCGATAAACTCATCTTT; CDR3: CALGNLLIGGPGQTDKLIF
size: few; D: -; J: TRDJ1; V: TRDV1; DNA: TGTGCTCTTGGGGAACGCCTACTGCGTAATCATCGGGGGGTCACCGATAAACTCATCTTT; CDR3: CALGERLLRNHRGVTDKLIF
size: medium-sized; D: -; J: TRDJ1; V: TRDV1; DNA: TGTGCTCTTGGGGAAGGGCTCCTACGACTGGGAACCGATAAACTCATCTTT; CDR3: CALGEGLLRLGTDKLIF
size: -; D: -; J: TRDJ3; V: TRDV1; DNA: TGTGCTCTTGGGGAACTCTGTAACCCCGGGGACACCCGACAGATGTTTTTC; CDR3: CALGELCNPGDTRQMFF
size: -; D: -; J: TRDJ1; V: TRDV1; DNA: TGTGCTCTTGGGGAACTAGGGGAAAACTTCCCCACCGATAAACTCATCTTT; CDR3: CALGELGENFPTDKLIF
size: few; D: -; J: TRDJ1; V: TRDV1; DNA: TGTGCTCTTGGGGAACGTCCGGCCGAGGGGCCTTTTACCCCAGAACTCATCTTT; CDR3: CALGERPAEGPFTPELIF
size: many; D: -; J: TRDJ1; V: TRDV1; DNA: TGTGCTCTTGGAGAGAAGGGCCGTCGTCCGAACGGGCCCGCCGCCGGTAAACTCATCTTT; CDR3: CALGEKGRRPNGPAAGKLIF
size: few; D: -; J: TRDJ1; V: TRDV1; DNA: TGTGCTCTTGGGGAACTCCCGCGGATTGTTCACACCGATAAACTCATCTTT; CDR3: CALGELPRIVHTDKLIF
size: medium-sized; D: -; J: TRDJ1; V: TRDV1; DNA: TGTGCTCTTGGGGAATCCCCCTTCCGCGGCGCCGATAAACTCATCTTT; CDR3: CALGESPFRGADKLIF
size: -; D: -; J: TRDJ1; V: TRDV1; DNA: TGTGCTCCCGGAAGCATACGGGATATGTCCGATAAACTCATCTTT; CDR3: CAPGSIRDMSDKLIF
size: few; D: -; J: TRDJ1; V: TRDV1; DNA: TGTGCTCTTGGGGAACCCGAATTTCTACGGGCCTGGGAGATCTACACCGATAAACTCATCTTT; CDR3: CALGEPEFLRAWEIYTDKLIF
size: few; D: -; J: TRDJ1; V: TRDV1; DNA: TGTGCTCTTGGGGAACTAGTAGTTGCCTGGGAACTTCGGTACACCGATAAACTCATCTTT; CDR3: CALGELVVAWELRYTDKLIF
size: -; D: TRDD3; J: TRDJ1; V: TRDV1; DNA: TGTGCTCTTGGGGCTCATCGGCCCCCTACGGCCCGTACTGGGGGATACGCGAATAAACTCATCTTT; CDR3: CALGAHRPPTARTGGYANKLIF
size: -; D: TRDD3; J: TRDJ1; V: TRDV1; DNA: TGTGCTCTTGGGGAACTGGGAGGGCTGGGGGATACCACCGATAAACTCATCTTT; CDR3: CALGELGGLGDTTDKLIF
size: once; D: -; J: TRDJ2; V: TRAV29/DV5; DNA: -; CDR3: CSVLLCSTTDYEGTPSGDLTAQLFF
size: -; D: TRDD3; J: TRDJ1; V: TRDV1; DNA: TGTGCTCTTGGCCCCGTTGAGGTCTTCCGCCGAGAGCTGGGGGATACTTTCGATAAACTCATCTTT; CDR3: CALGPVEVFRRELGDTFDKLIF
size: few; D: TRDD3; J: TRDJ1; V: TRDV1; DNA: TGTGCTCTTGGGGAATCATTCCCTCCGTACTGGGGGATACGCGGGACGTACACCGATAAACTCATCTTT; CDR3: CALGESFPPYWGIRGTYTDKLIF
size: -; D: -; J: TRDJ1; V: TRDV1; DNA: TGTGCTCTTGGGACAAAGGGTCTAAGCGGATACCCGTACACCGTTAAACTCATCTTT; CDR3: CALGTKGLSGYPYTVKLIF
size: -; D: -; J: TRDJ1; V: TRDV1; DNA: TGTGCTCTTGGCAACCCACCGCTCCGAACCGATAAACTCATCTTT; CDR3: CALGNPPLRTDKLIF
size: -; D: -; J: TRDJ1; V: TRDV1; DNA: TGTGCTCTTGGGGAACGAGTTCATCTACAGGCCGATAAACTCATCTTT; CDR3: CALGERVHLQADKLIF
size: few; D: TRDD3; J: TRDJ1; V: TRDV1; DNA: TGTGCTCTTGGGGAACAAGAAAAACTCCCAAACCCGCCATCATACTGGGGGATACCTTCACGGGGACTCATCTTT; CDR3: CALGEQEKLPNPPSYWGIPSRGLIF
size: -; D: TRDD3; J: TRDJ1; V: TRDV1; DNA: TGTGCTCTTGGGGGAGCCAGTCCAACGTACTGGGGGATCGCTCCCCCTTACACCGATAAACTCATCTTT; CDR3: CALGGASPTYWGIAPPYTDKLIF
size: -; D: -; J: TRDJ1; V: TRDV1; DNA: TGTGCTCTTGGGTCCCTTCCGGGGTACACCGATAAACTCATCTTT; CDR3: CALGSLPGYTDKLIF
size: few; D: TRDD3; J: TRDJ1; V: TRDV1; DNA: TGTGCTCTTGGGGAAGGGTCTGGGGGATACGCACATAAACTCATCTTT; CDR3: CALGEGSGGYAHKLIF
size: -; D: TRDD3; J: TRDJ3; V: TRDV2; DNA: TGTGCCTGTGATACTGGGGGATACTCCTTGGACACCCGACAGATGTTTTTC; CDR3: CACDTGGYSLDTRQMFF
size: -; D: -; J: TRDJ1; V: TRDV1; DNA: TGTGCTCTTGGGGAAACGGACGGTGATAAACTCATCTTT; CDR3: CALGETDGDKLIF
size: -; D: -; J: TRDJ1; V: TRDV1; DNA: TGTGCTCTTGGCTCACGTGGTACTGTGTATAAACTCATCTTT; CDR3: CALGSRGTVYKLIF
size: -; D: TRDD3; J: TRDJ1; V: TRDV1; DNA: TGTGCTCTTGGGGAACGCTTCTTCCTTCCACCCAACTGGGGGGGCTACTCGTACACCGATAAACTCATCTTT; CDR3: CALGERFFLPPNWGGYSYTDKLIF
size: few; D: TRDD2; J: TRDJ1; V: TRDV1; DNA: TGTGCTCTTGGGGAATCACCACGTAAATCAATTCCTACGTTACGAAACTCCGCCGTTCACCCCCCTGGCGGTAAACTCATCTTT; CDR3: CALGESPRKSIPTLRNSAVHPPGGKLIF
size: -; D: -; J: TRDJ1; V: TRDV1; DNA: TGTGCTCTTGGGGAACTGGCTCCTTTTTCGGGTGAGTGGGGAACTAGCGATAAACTCATCTTT; CDR3: CALGELAPFSGEWGTSDKLIF
size: -; D: TRDD3; J: TRDJ1; V: TRDV1; DNA: TGTGCTCTTGGGCCCATACTGGGGGGTAAACTCATCTTT; CDR3: CALGPILGGKLIF
size: many; D: -; J: TRDJ1; V: TRDV1; DNA: TGTGCTCTTGGGGAACTAGAATGTCCCTTTCCTACGTCCCTGGGGGACCGACATTACACCGATAAACTCATCTTT; CDR3: CALGELECPFPTSLGDRHYTDKLIF
size: -; D: TRDD3; J: TRDJ1; V: TRDV1; DNA: TGTGCTCTTGGGTTACTTCCTCACGGTCCCTGGGGGATACGCGATAAACTCATCTTT; CDR3: CALGLLPHGPWGIRDKLIF